Shown below are 18 T cell receptor beta chains from a single sample sequenced in a study of post-analysis software for immune sequencing data. Antigen specificity for these receptors is unknown. Whole-study results and caveats: Elevated frequency relative to controls characterized several TRBV segments in patients, TRBV5-6, TRBV5-1 and TRBV20-1 among them.

Libraries were made from TCR beta cDNA, and they carried unique molecular identifiers. Each CDR3 protein gets one entry after TCRdb re-called the PCR reads with MiXCR. The sample records about half a million distinct CDR3 sequences, 34% being singletons. The source material was blood. These receptors originate from a girl aged 2-17 years with multiple sclerosis.

Only a few counts were recorded for this clonotype. This chain connects TRBV4-1 to TRBJ2-1; possibly TRBD1 or TRBD2 for D (5 bases each). V was shortened by 1 base and J by 0 bases, with 13 bases between the two germline ends. The CDR3 spans 17 residues. Per germline, CDR1 MGHRA and CDR2 YSYEKL. The CDR3 DNA reads TGCGCCAGCAGCCAAGTCGACCGGGGCAGCTCCTACAATGAGCAGTTCTTC. It yields the protein CASSQVDRGSSYNEQFF.

The sample holds one count of this clonotype. Its ends do not fully match the called genes, so a read error is possible. The J gene is TRBJ1-2, the V gene TRBV3-1; 10 bases line up with TRBD1. Germline V lookup: CDR1 LGHDT, CDR2 YNNKEL (reference sequence). The CDR3 runs 16 residues. CDR3 sequence (DNA): TGTGCCAGCAGCCAAGTCCGGGACAGGGGCCTCTATAGCTACACCTTC. The encoded protein is CASSQVRDRGLYSYTF.

This clonotype was picked up a small number of times. The chain joins TRBV6-2 or TRBV6-3 to TRBJ2-1, with 8 bases identical to TRBD2. The V gene end was trimmed by 7 bases and the J gene end by 0 bases; junction bases not matched to a gene: 14. This CDR3 contains 18 residues. From germline, CDR1 is MNHEY and CDR2 SVGEGT. The CDR3 spells CASTLHVAGPVSYNEQFF. CDR3 sequence (DNA): TGTGCCAGCACCCTCCATGTAGCGGGGCCCGTCTCCTACAATGAGCAGTTCTTC.

The CDR3 here is CSASSFSGGSYSGANVLTF. The DNA of the CDR3 is TGCAGTGCTAGCAGTTTTTCGGGTGGCAGCTACTCTGGGGCCAACGTCCTGACTTTC. The rearrangement links TRBV20-1 to TRBJ2-6, with D uncertain. This CDR3 has 19 amino acids. Looked up from germline, CDR1 is DFQATT and CDR2 is SNEGSKA (reference sequence). Trimming took 3 bases from V and 0 from J, leaving 21 bases between them.

This sequence joins TRBV6-2 or TRBV6-3 and TRBJ2-5, with D perhaps TRBD1 or TRBD2 (5 bases each). V was trimmed by 6 bases and J by 4 bases, leaving 18 bases between them. This CDR3 spans 15 amino acids. Germline assignment: CDR1 MNHEY and CDR2 SVGEGT. This CDR3 is CASRSSGTILETQYF. The CDR3 region has the DNA TGTGCCAGCAGATCCTCCGGGACCATTCTAGAGACCCAGTACTTC.

The chain couples TRBV19 to TRBJ2-7, with D unresolved. V lost 3 bases, J lost 0 bases, and 9 bases lay in between. The CDR3 runs to 14 residues. CDR1 is LNHDA, CDR2 SQIVND, per germline (reference sequence). In nucleotides, the CDR3 is TGTGCCAGTAGTATCTCGCACAGCTCCTACGAGCAGTACTTC. It yields the protein CASSISHSSYEQYF.

A few counts support this clonotype. The chain is built from TRBV12-3 or TRBV12-4 and TRBJ1-2; TRBD1 might be the D (5 bases). The CDR3 has 14 residues. Trimming left V 2 bases short and J 5 bases short, with 12 bases between. The CDR3 reads CASSLYRSLYGYTF. In nucleotides, the CDR3 is TGTGCCAGCAGTTTATACAGGTCTTTGTATGGCTACACCTTC.

This clonotype was observed a handful of times. The chain joins TRBV29-1 to TRBJ2-1; D is perhaps TRBD2 (6 bases). CDR3 length equals 13 residues. Germline V gene lookup returns CDR1 SQVTM and CDR2 ANQGSEA. V lost 4 bases, J lost 3 bases, and 10 bases lay in between. This CDR3 is CSVGGTDYNEQFF. CDR3 bases: TGCAGCGTTGGTGGGACTGACTACAATGAGCAGTTCTTC.

This clonotype was found a few times. This chain links TRBV20-1 with TRBJ1-2; D gene ambiguous. Per germline, CDR1 DFQATT and CDR2 SNEGSKA (reference sequence). The V gene lost 8 bases and the J gene lost 4 bases, with 14 bases spanning the gap. The length of the CDR3 is 12 residues. Here the CDR3 DNA reads TGCAGTCAATTTCGGAAGGTCTATGGCTACACCTTC. Translating it yields CSQFRKVYGYTF.

The rearrangement uses TRBV3-1 and TRBJ2-1, with 11 positions matching TRBD2. V dropped 4 bases and J dropped 8; count of bases not matched to a gene: 13. The CDR3 is made up of 17 amino acids. Germline CDR1 LGHDT, CDR2 YNNKEL (reference sequence). Here the CDR3 DNA reads TGTGCCAGCAGCCTATCACTAGCGGGGGCGTCGGGAGATGAGCAGTTCTTC. Protein sequence: CASSLSLAGASGDEQFF.

The chain joins TRBV7-6 to TRBJ2-3; D gene ambiguous. The V end was cut by 10 bases, the J end by 0 bases, with 8 bases between. The germline V gene has CDR1 SGHVS and CDR2 FNYEAQ. This CDR3 region has 12 residues. The CDR3 DNA reads as TGTGCCACCGCGACTAGCACAGATACGCAGTATTTT. Its translation is CATATSTDTQYF.

The chain carries TRBV12-3 or TRBV12-4 and TRBJ2-5; 11 positions agree with TRBD2. The CDR3 is 17 residues long. J lost 2 bases, V lost 3 bases, and 8 bases had no gene match. This chain's CDR3 is CASSLVAGGPLQETQYF. Here the CDR3 DNA reads TGTGCCAGCAGTTTGGTAGCGGGGGGGCCTTTACAAGAGACCCAGTACTTC.

V usage is TRBV7-2 and J usage is TRBJ2-5; D remains unclear. The germline V gene has CDR1 SGHTA and CDR2 FQGNSA. Trimming took off 2 bases at V and 1 base at J, with 8 bases between the two ends. The CDR3 is 14 amino acids. The CDR3 bases are TGTGCCAGCAGCTTAAACGGCCCCCAAGAGACCCAGTACTTC. Translated: CASSLNGPQETQYF.

Ten or more counts support this clonotype. This chain uses TRBV7-2 with TRBJ2-7; TRBD2 is a possible D gene (5 bases). CDR3 length: 13 amino acids. Germline V gives CDR1 SGHTA, CDR2 FQGNSA. Trimming removed 5 bases at V and 3 bases at J, with 11 bases between. The CDR3 loop reads CASSRVGVYEQYF. CDR3 sequence (DNA): TGTGCCAGCAGCCGAGTCGGGGTCTACGAGCAGTACTTC.

This clonotype was counted ten times or more. The V gene is TRBV6-4, the J gene TRBJ2-1, with D hard to call. This CDR3 has 13 amino acids. Trimming took 0 bases from V and 13 from J, leaving 13 bases between them. The V gene's germline CDR1 is MRHNA and CDR2 SNTAGT. The CDR3 here is CASSDSGFPHQFF. Written as DNA, the CDR3 is TGTGCCAGCAGTGACTCTGGGTTCCCTCACCAGTTCTTC.

There are a few counts of this clonotype. The CDR3 region has the DNA TGCAGTGCTAGCGAACGGGTCTCCTCCACAGATACGCAGTATTTT. It translates to CSASERVSSTDTQYF. This sequence joins TRBV20-1 and TRBJ2-3, with D unclear. V was pared by 3 bases and J by 2 bases, with 15 bases between. From germline, CDR1 is DFQATT and CDR2 SNEGSKA (reference sequence). The CDR3 spans 15 residues.

The sample holds many counts of this clonotype. The V call is TRBV5-5, the J call TRBJ2-1; D possibly matches TRBD1 or TRBD2 (5 bases each). The ends were cut back, 6 bases at V and 8 bases at J, with 24 bases in the middle. The CDR3 is 16 residues long. The germline CDR1 and CDR2 sequences are SGHKS and YYEKEE (reference sequence). CDR3 in DNA: TGTGCCAGCACCCCCCGGGAAAGACAGCTTGGGGATGAGCAGTTCTTC. It translates to CASTPRERQLGDEQFF.

V and J are TRBV3-1 and TRBJ1-2, with D possibly TRBD1 on 5 matching bases. The germline V gene encodes CDR1 LGHDT and CDR2 YNNKEL (reference sequence). The V and J ends lost 4 bases and 8 bases respectively, with 23 bases between them. There are 16 residues in the CDR3. CDR3 protein: CASSPEGRTPLEGYTF. In nucleotides, the CDR3 is TGTGCCAGCAGCCCTGAGGGTCGGACACCCCTAGAAGGCTACACCTTC.